The clone carrying this TCR beta chain was picked up one time. Germline V CDR1 and CDR2: LNHDA, SQIVND (reference sequence). V lost 7 bases and J lost 9, with 25 bases in between. The CDR3 runs to 16 residues. Researchers made TCR cDNA using 5'RACE template switching, and this step added a universal primer site and UMIs. One entry per CDR3 protein results from TCRdb running MiXCR on the 5' RACE reads. Of 610,000 or so distinct CDR3 sequences listed, roughly an eighth are singletons. The data were obtained in a study of T cells after yellow fever vaccination. This clonotype was obtained from a man in his thirties or forties who received the YFV17D yellow fever vaccine. This chain connects TRBV19 to TRBJ2-1, with a tentative D call TRBD2 (5 bases). This specimen consisted of PBMCs, obtained on the day of the yellow fever booster vaccination. The chain's CDR3 is CASMRSNRFSVREQFF. The CDR3 DNA is TGTGCCAGTATGAGGTCCAACAGATTTAGCGTGCGTGAGCAGTTCTTC.